One and the same sample provided the 32 T cell receptor beta chains below, sequenced in a study of beta chain features in type 1 diabetes. Expressed TCRB transcripts were sequenced because the isolated RNA had all been reverse transcribed beforehand. Produced via immunoSEQ multiplex PCR; TCRdb's table is partial and in-frame only. The data show hundreds of thousands of clones, 10% to 15% seen once. Input material: naive CD4+ T cells from blood. The origin of the receptors is a man younger than 30 in good health.

The chain recombines TRBV7-2 with TRBJ1-5; D gene ambiguous. Germline CDR1 is SGHTA and CDR2 is FQGNSA. CDR3 size: 14 residues. Trimming took 3 bases from V and 3 from J, leaving 9 bases between them. The CDR3 loop is CASSLGRDNQPQHF. The CDR3 bases are TGTGCCAGCAGCTTGGGCAGAGACAATCAGCCCCAGCATTTT.

The rearrangement joins TRBV28 to TRBJ1-5, with D unclear. V lost 5 bases and J 1 base, leaving 12 bases between the germline ends. Germline loops: CDR1 MDHEN, CDR2 SYDVKM. CDR3 size: 15 residues. The CDR3 is CASSQAGRSNQPQHF. The CDR3, as DNA: TGTGCCAGCAGTCAGGCCGGCAGGAGCAATCAGCCCCAGCATTTT.

V usage is TRBV19 and J usage is TRBJ2-5; D not certain. The CDR3 is 13 residues long. Trimming pared 5 bases from V and 5 bases from J, leaving 12 bases between. Germline lookup yields CDR1 LNHDA and CDR2 SQIVND (reference sequence). CDR3 sequence (DNA): TGTGCCAGTAGTTTTGAGTCGGGTGAGACCCAGTACTTC. Translated: CASSFESGETQYF.

This clone was seen only a few times. J is TRBJ2-7 and V is TRBV28, with 8 bases fitting TRBD1. V shed 7 bases and J 0 bases; nucleotides not matched to a gene: 8. The CDR3 has 15 residues. From germline, CDR1 is MDHEN and CDR2 SYDVKM. The CDR3 region has the DNA TGTGCCAGCAATCTACCTGGACAGGGCTCCTACGAGCAGTACTTC. It encodes CASNLPGQGSYEQYF.

The gene calls are TRBV7-2 and TRBJ1-2; 10 nucleotides line up with TRBD1. Germline CDR1 and CDR2: SGHTA and FQGNSA. Trimming cost V 5 bases and J 1 base; bases outside gene matches: 7. The CDR3 runs 16 residues. In DNA, the CDR3 is TGTGCCAGCAGCCCAAGGACAGGGGGATTTAACTATGGCTACACCTTC. Protein sequence: CASSPRTGGFNYGYTF.

For the CDR3, the DNA is TGTGCCAGCTCACCGCCGGGACAGGGCCTTAATCAGCCCCAGCATTTT. This gives the protein CASSPPGQGLNQPQHF. V is TRBV18 and J is TRBJ1-5, with 9 bases that match TRBD1. Per the germline V gene, CDR1 is KGHSH and CDR2 is LQKENI. The V segment lost 3 bases and the J segment 4 bases; nucleotides outside the gene matches: 7. The CDR3 length is 16 residues.

The chain carries TRBV7-3 and TRBJ2-7; TRBD2 agrees at 14 bases. V was clipped by 0 bases and J by 1 base; unmatched bases: 2. The germline CDR1 and CDR2 sequences are SGHTA and FQGTGA. The CDR3 loop spans 17 amino acids. In DNA form, the CDR3 reads TGTGCCAGCAGCTTAACCGGGACTAGCGGGAGATCCTACGAGCAGTACTTC. Translating it yields CASSLTGTSGRSYEQYF.

The chain employs TRBV4-1 and TRBJ2-1, with 7 bases identical to TRBD2. J was trimmed by 3 bases and V by 4 bases; bases with no gene match: 6. Germline values: CDR1 MGHRA, CDR2 YSYEKL. The CDR3 extends over 15 amino acids. The CDR3 protein is CASSLAAGSYNEQFF. The CDR3 nucleotides read TGCGCCAGCAGCCTAGCAGCGGGGAGCTACAATGAGCAGTTCTTC.

This clone came up a few times. The rearrangement links TRBV15 to TRBJ1-6, with a tentative D call TRBD1 (6 bases). The V end lost 1 base, the J end lost 10 bases, and 14 bases lay between the germline ends. There are 15 residues in the CDR3. CDR1 is LNHNV, CDR2 YYDKDF, per germline (reference sequence). The CDR3 nucleotides read TGTGCCACCAGCAGAGTCCTGGACAGTAGGTCACCCCTCCACTTT. It codes for CATSRVLDSRSPLHF.

This clone came up a few times. This rearrangement joins TRBV19 to TRBJ1-5; D uncertain. The germline V gene has CDR1 LNHDA and CDR2 SQIVND (reference sequence). The CDR3 has 14 amino acids. V was shortened by 5 bases and J by 0 bases, with 8 bases between the two germline ends. In DNA, the CDR3 is TGTGCCAGTAGTCCTGACAATAGCAATCAGCCCCAGCATTTT. Translation: CASSPDNSNQPQHF.

This clone showed up many times. This chain connects TRBV7-9 to TRBJ2-1; D might be TRBD2 (5 bases). CDR3 length equals 13 residues. V gave up 3 bases and J gave up 9 bases, with 12 bases separating them. Germline CDR1 SEHNR, CDR2 FQNEAQ (reference sequence). CDR3 DNA sequence: TGTGCCAGCAGCTTGGTCTTCGCGGGTGAGCAGTTCTTC. Its protein is CASSLVFAGEQFF.

The genes are TRBV27 and TRBJ1-6, with a possible D match to TRBD1 (5 bases). CDR3 length: 20 amino acids. Trimming took 5 bases from V and 0 from J, leaving 23 bases between them. Germline assignment: CDR1 MNHEY and CDR2 SMNVEV (reference sequence). The CDR3 protein is CASSPARAGRTSSYNSPLHF. The CDR3, as DNA: TGTGCCAGCAGTCCAGCCAGGGCAGGCAGAACGAGCTCCTATAATTCACCCCTCCACTTT.

This clone was observed a few times. The V call is TRBV29-1, the J call TRBJ1-1; 8 bases line up with TRBD1. Trimming removed 3 bases from V and 9 bases from J; junction bases left unmatched: 9. The CDR3 sequence is 13 residues long. Per germline, CDR1 SQVTM and CDR2 ANQGSEA. CDR3 sequence (DNA): TGCAGCGTTGAGACAGGGGATAAGCAGCAAGCTTTCTTT. Translation: CSVETGDKQQAFF. Looking up the rest from reference TRBV29-1 and TRBJ1-1 gives the full variable domain: SAVISQKPSRDICQRGTSLTIQCQVDSQVTMMFWYRQQPGQSLTLIATANQGSEATYESGFVIDKFPISRPNLTFSTLTVSNMSPEDSSIYLCSVETGDKQQAFFGQGTRLTVV.

This clone occurred a few times. This chain joins TRBV7-6 and TRBJ2-6, with 9 bases that match TRBD1. J lost 0 bases, V lost 5 bases, and 8 bases had no gene match. The length of the CDR3 is 18 residues. CDR1 is SGHVS and CDR2 is FNYEAQ in the germline V gene. The CDR3 sequence: CASSLQQGAFSGANVLTF. DNA for the CDR3: TGTGCCAGCAGCCTGCAACAGGGGGCTTTCTCTGGGGCCAACGTCCTGACTTTC.

This clone was counted once. V is TRBV5-6 and J is TRBJ2-7, with a possible D match to TRBD2 (5 bases). The CDR3 spans 16 residues. Between the trimmed V and J ends, which lost 4 bases and 7 bases, there was a span of 24 bases. Looked up from germline, CDR1 is SGHDT and CDR2 is YYEEEE. CDR3 in amino acids: CASSPSGGLAYREQYF. CDR3 coding DNA: TGTGCCAGCAGCCCGTCCGGCGGACTGGCTTATAGGGAGCAGTACTTC.

This clone has more than one count but fewer than ten. The J gene is TRBJ2-3, the V gene TRBV30; tentative D call: TRBD1 (5 bases). Germline values: CDR1 GTSNPN, CDR2 SVGIG (reference sequence). The germline V and J ends were trimmed by 2 bases and 2 bases, with 11 bases remaining between them. The CDR3 loop spans 14 amino acids. The CDR3 DNA reads as TGTGCCTGGAGTAGGGGCAGGACCACAGATACGCAGTATTTT. Amino acids: CAWSRGRTTDTQYF.

The J gene is TRBJ1-2, the V gene TRBV28, with a possible D match to TRBD1 (5 bases). The germline V gene encodes CDR1 MDHEN and CDR2 SYDVKM. This CDR3 is 12 amino acids long. V was trimmed by 3 bases and J by 4 bases, leaving 6 bases between them. CDR3 loop: CASSLTVYGYTF. The CDR3 nucleotides are TGTGCCAGCAGTTTGACAGTCTATGGCTACACCTTC.

This clone was seen only a few times. The DNA for the CDR3 is TGTGCCAGCAGCCCAGGTGACAGGAGCTCCTACAATGAGCAGTTCTTC. Amino acid sequence: CASSPGDRSSYNEQFF. The chain joins TRBV5-4 to TRBJ2-1; perhaps TRBD1 as D (6 bases). Trimming shortened V by 4 bases and J by 0 bases, and 14 bases separated the two germline ends. Germline CDR1 SGHNT, CDR2 YYREEE (reference sequence). This CDR3 contains 16 residues. Complete variable domain (other parts from reference TRBV5-4 and TRBJ2-1): ETGVTQSPTHLIKTRGQQVTLRCSSQSGHNTVSWYQQALGQGPQFIFQYYREEENGRGNFPPRFSGLQFPNYSSELNVNALELDDSALYLCASSPGDRSSYNEQFFGPGTRLTVL.

This chain links TRBV29-1 with TRBJ1-2; no firm D call. The CDR3 is 12 amino acids. CDR1 and CDR2 (germline): SQVTM, ANQGSEA. Trimming cost V 6 bases and J 8 bases, with 16 bases left between them. The CDR3 spells CSVTWMEGGYTF. CDR3 DNA: TGCAGCGTCACGTGGATGGAGGGAGGCTACACCTTC.

The rearrangement joins TRBV7-2 to TRBJ1-5, with 9 bases lining up with TRBD1. The J segment lost 11 bases and the V segment lost 5 bases, leaving 13 bases of the junction unmatched. Germline CDR1 is SGHTA and CDR2 is FQGNSA. The CDR3 is 15 residues long. As DNA, the CDR3 is TGTGCCAGCAGCCCAACAGGGGGCTTTTCCTGGGCCCAGCATTTT. Amino acids: CASSPTGGFSWAQHF.

The rearrangement joins TRBV28 to TRBJ1-5, with a weak D call TRBD1 (6 bases). From germline, CDR1 is MDHEN and CDR2 SYDVKM. This CDR3 contains 14 residues. The ends were cut back, 11 bases at V and 2 bases at J, with 16 bases in the middle. CDR3 in DNA: TGTGCCTCCGGGACACCGACTCGCAATCAGCCCCAGCATTTT. It specifies CASGTPTRNQPQHF.

The V and J genes are TRBV29-1 and TRBJ1-1; D gene unclear. V dropped 3 bases and J dropped 4 bases, with 15 bases sitting between them. Germline V gene sequence: CDR1 SQVTM, CDR2 ANQGSEA. The CDR3 is 14 residues long. As DNA, the CDR3 is TGCAGCGTTGACTCGACTCCGGGTAGCACTGAAGCTTTCTTT. Protein product: CSVDSTPGSTEAFF.

This chain links TRBV4-2 with TRBJ2-7; TRBD1 matches at 7 bases. The CDR3 is 15 amino acids. Germline lookup yields CDR1 LGHNA and CDR2 YNFKEQ. V gave up 0 bases and J gave up 2 bases; unmatched junction bases: 4. CDR3 DNA: TGTGCCAGCAGCCAAGAGAGGGGGCGAGCCTACGAGCAGTACTTC. Protein sequence: CASSQERGRAYEQYF.

This clone was seen a handful of times. The chain couples TRBV28 to TRBJ2-1; 7 positions match TRBD2. Germline trimming cut 5 bases from V and 5 bases from J; bases unmatched to any gene: 6. CDR3 length: 14 amino acids. The germline gives CDR1 MDHEN, CDR2 SYDVKM. CDR3 in amino acids: CASSQSGANNEQFF. CDR3 in DNA: TGTGCCAGCAGTCAAAGCGGGGCCAACAATGAGCAGTTCTTC. Using reference TRBV28 and TRBJ2-1 for the parts outside the CDR3, the full variable domain is DVKVTQSSRYLVKRTGEKVFLECVQDMDHENMFWYRQDPGLGLRLIYFSYDVKMKEKGDIPEGYSVSREKKERFSLILESASTNQTSMYLCASSQSGANNEQFFGPGTRLTVL.

This clone was observed a handful of times. The chain employs TRBV5-1 and TRBJ2-7, with 9 bases aligning to TRBD1. Germline loops: CDR1 SGHRS, CDR2 YFSETQ. The junction had 10 bases not matched to a gene; V was cut back by 3 bases and J by 3 bases. The CDR3 has 16 amino acids. CDR3 sequence: CASSSGRDRVYYEQYF. In DNA, the CDR3 is TGCGCCAGCAGCTCTGGCCGGGACAGGGTTTACTACGAGCAGTACTTC.

This clone was recorded only once. The genes are TRBV30 and TRBJ1-4; 7 nucleotides match TRBD1. CDR1 and CDR2 from the germline V gene are GTSNPN and SVGIG (reference sequence). V gave up 5 bases and J gave up 8 bases; unmatched junction bases: 14. This CDR3 is built from 15 residues. CDR3 region: CAWGTKVAGGEKLFF. The CDR3 DNA is TGTGCCTGGGGGACGAAGGTGGCAGGGGGAGAAAAACTGTTTTTT.

V is TRBV28 and J is TRBJ2-7; D call uncertain. Trimming took off 1 base at V and 6 bases at J, with 13 bases between the two ends. The CDR3 is made up of 14 amino acids. Germline V gene sequence: CDR1 MDHEN, CDR2 SYDVKM. The CDR3 DNA sequence: TGTGCCAGCAGTTTATTACTCGTCTCAGGCGAGCAGTACTTC. It translates to CASSLLLVSGEQYF.

This clone showed up just a few times. The chain has TRBV28 and TRBJ2-7; D not resolved. Trimming pared 4 bases from V and 4 bases from J, leaving 5 bases between. Germline V CDR1 and CDR2: MDHEN, SYDVKM. The CDR3 sequence is 11 residues long. Written as DNA, the CDR3 is TGTGCCAGCAGTTCCCTATACGAGCAGTACTTC. Encoded protein: CASSSLYEQYF.

Only a few counts were recorded for this clone. The V call is TRBV29-1, the J call TRBJ1-1, with D hard to call. With 6 bases removed from V and 4 bases from J, the gap between germline ends came to 12 bases. The CDR3 extends over 12 amino acids. Germline V gives CDR1 SQVTM, CDR2 ANQGSEA. CDR3 sequence: CSVRDFITEAFF. CDR3 sequence (DNA): TGCAGCGTGAGAGATTTTATCACTGAAGCTTTCTTT.

This clone appeared a few times. The CDR3 protein is CASSQDHGLGEKLFF. CDR3 bases: TGTGCCAGCAGCCAAGATCACGGACTCGGAGAAAAACTGTTTTTT. The chain joins TRBV14 to TRBJ1-4, with no clear D. V lost 0 bases, J lost 8 bases, and 13 bases lay in between. Per germline, CDR1 SGHDN and CDR2 FVKESK. The length of the CDR3 is 15 residues.

In its sample, this clone was seen a few times. This chain uses TRBV7-2 with TRBJ2-7, with D possibly TRBD2 on 6 matching bases. Trimming took 5 bases from V and 4 from J, leaving 15 bases between them. Germline assignment: CDR1 SGHTA and CDR2 FQGNSA. The CDR3 loop spans 14 amino acids. The CDR3 loop is CASSSTGVGYEQYF. In DNA form, the CDR3 reads TGTGCCAGCAGCAGTACGGGAGTGGGATACGAGCAGTACTTC.

The chain links TRBV4-2 to TRBJ2-2, with 11 bases fitting TRBD1. V shed 3 bases, J shed 5 bases, and the junction held 11 bases outside the gene matches. This CDR3 is built from 18 residues. Germline loops: CDR1 LGHNA, CDR2 YNFKEQ. CDR3 in DNA: TGTGCCAGCAGCCAGGGGACAGGGGGGGCGCCAGTTACCGGGGAGCTGTTTTTT. Encoded protein: CASSQGTGGAPVTGELFF.